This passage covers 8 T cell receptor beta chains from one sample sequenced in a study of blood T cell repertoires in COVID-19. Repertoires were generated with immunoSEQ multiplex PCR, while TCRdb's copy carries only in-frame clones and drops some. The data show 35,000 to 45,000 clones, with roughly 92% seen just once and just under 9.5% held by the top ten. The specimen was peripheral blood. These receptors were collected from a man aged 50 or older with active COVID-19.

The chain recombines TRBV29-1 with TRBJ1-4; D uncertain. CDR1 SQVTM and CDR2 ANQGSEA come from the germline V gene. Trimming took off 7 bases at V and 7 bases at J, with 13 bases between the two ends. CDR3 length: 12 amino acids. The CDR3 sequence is CSASRASEKLFF. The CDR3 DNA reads TGCAGCGCTAGCAGAGCCTCTGAAAAACTGTTTTTT.

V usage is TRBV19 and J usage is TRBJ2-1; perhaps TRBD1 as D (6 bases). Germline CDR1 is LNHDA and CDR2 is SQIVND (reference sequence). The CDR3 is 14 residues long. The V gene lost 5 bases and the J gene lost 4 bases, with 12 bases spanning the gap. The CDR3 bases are TGTGCCAGTAGTCCACGACAGGAATACAATGAGCAGTTCTTC. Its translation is CASSPRQEYNEQFF.

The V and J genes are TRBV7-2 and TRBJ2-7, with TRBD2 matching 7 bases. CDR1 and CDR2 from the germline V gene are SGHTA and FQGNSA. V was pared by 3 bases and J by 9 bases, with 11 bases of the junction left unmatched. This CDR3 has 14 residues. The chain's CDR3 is CASSFPTAGRVQYF. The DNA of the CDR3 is TGTGCCAGCAGCTTTCCGACGGCAGGGAGGGTGCAGTACTTC.

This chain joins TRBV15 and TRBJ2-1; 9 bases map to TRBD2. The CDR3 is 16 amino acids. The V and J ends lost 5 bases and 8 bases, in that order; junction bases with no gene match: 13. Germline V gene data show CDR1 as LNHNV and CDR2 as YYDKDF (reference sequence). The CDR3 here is CATSPLGVAGADEQFF. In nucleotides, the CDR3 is TGTGCCACCAGCCCCTTGGGGGTAGCGGGAGCGGATGAGCAGTTCTTC. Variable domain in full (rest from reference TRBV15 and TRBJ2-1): DAMVIQNPRYQVTQFGKPVTLSCSQTLNHNVMYWYQQKSSQAPKLLFHYYDKDFNNEADTPDNFQSRRPNTSFCFLDIRSPGLGDTAMYLCATSPLGVAGADEQFFGPGTRLTVL.

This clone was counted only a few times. The CDR3 protein is CASSQGGTTLGYSNQPQHF. CDR3 nucleotides: TGCGCCAGCAGCCAGGGGGGGACAACACTCGGATATAGCAATCAGCCCCAGCATTTT. This sequence joins TRBV4-1 and TRBJ1-5; maybe TRBD1 (6 bases). Trimming pared 3 bases from V and 0 bases from J, leaving 21 bases between. This CDR3 is built from 19 residues. Per germline, CDR1 MGHRA and CDR2 YSYEKL.

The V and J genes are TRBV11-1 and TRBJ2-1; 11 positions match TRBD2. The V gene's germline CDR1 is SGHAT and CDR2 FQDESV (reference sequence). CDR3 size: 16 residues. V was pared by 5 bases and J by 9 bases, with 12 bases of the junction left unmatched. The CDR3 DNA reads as TGTGCCAGCAGCAGGCGAACTAGCGGGAGTATCGGTGAGCAGTTCTTC. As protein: CASSRRTSGSIGEQFF.

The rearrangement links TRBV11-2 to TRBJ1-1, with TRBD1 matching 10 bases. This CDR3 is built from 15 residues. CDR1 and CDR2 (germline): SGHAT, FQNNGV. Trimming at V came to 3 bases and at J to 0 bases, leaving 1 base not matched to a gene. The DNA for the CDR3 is TGTGCCAGCAGCTTCGGGACAGGGGTGAACACTGAAGCTTTCTTT. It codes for CASSFGTGVNTEAFF.

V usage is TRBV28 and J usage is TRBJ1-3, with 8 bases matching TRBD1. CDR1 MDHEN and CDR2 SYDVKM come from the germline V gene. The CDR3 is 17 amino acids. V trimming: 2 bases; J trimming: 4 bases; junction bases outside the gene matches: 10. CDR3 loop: CASSLDRGVFAGNTIYF. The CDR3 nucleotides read TGTGCCAGCAGTTTAGACAGGGGAGTATTCGCCGGAAACACCATATATTTT.